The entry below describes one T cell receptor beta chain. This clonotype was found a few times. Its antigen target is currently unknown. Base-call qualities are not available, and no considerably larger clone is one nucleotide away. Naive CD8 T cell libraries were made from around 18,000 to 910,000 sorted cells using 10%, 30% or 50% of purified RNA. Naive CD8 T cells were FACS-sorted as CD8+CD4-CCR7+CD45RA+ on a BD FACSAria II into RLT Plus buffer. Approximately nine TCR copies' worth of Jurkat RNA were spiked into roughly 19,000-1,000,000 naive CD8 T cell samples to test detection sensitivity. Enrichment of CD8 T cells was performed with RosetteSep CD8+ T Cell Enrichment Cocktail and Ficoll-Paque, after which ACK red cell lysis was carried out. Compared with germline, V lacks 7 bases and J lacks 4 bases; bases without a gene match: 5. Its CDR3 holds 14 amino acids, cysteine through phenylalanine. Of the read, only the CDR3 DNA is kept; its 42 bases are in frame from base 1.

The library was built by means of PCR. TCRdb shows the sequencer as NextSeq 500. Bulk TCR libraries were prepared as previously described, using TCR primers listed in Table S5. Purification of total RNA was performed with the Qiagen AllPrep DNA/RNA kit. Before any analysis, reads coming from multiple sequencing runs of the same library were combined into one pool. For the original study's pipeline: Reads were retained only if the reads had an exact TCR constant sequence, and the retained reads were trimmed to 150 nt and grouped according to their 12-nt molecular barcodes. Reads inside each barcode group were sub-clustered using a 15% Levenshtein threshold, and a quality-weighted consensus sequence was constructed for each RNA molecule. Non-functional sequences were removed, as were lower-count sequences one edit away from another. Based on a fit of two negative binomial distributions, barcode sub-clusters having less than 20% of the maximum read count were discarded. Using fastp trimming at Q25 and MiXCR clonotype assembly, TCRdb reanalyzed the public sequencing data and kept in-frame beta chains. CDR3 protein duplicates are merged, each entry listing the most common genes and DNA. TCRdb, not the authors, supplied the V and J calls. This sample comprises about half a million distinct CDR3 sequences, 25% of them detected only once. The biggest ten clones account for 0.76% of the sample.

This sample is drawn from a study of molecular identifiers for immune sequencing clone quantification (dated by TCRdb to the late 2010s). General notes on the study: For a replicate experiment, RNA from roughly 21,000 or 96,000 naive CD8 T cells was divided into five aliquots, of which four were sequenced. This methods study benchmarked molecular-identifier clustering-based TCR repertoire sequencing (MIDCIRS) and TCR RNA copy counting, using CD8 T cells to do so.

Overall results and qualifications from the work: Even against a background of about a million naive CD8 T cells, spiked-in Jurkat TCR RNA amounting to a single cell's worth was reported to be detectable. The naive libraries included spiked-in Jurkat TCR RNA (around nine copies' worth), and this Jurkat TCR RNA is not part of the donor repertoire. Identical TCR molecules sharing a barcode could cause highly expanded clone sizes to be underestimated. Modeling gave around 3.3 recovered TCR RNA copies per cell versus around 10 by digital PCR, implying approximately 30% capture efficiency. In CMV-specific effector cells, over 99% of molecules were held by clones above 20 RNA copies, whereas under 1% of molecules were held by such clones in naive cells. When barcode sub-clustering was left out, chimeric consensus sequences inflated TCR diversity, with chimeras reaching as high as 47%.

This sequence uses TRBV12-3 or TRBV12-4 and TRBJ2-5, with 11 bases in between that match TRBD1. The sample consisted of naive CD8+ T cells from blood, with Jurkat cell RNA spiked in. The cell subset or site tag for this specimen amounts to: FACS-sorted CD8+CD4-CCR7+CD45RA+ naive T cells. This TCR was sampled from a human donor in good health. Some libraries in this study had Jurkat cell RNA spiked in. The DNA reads TGTGCCAGCAAATATGGGACAGGGGGAGAGACCCAGTACTTC. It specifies CASKYGTGGETQYF.